This T cell receptor beta chain was documented in a study of T cells in Graves' hyperthyroidism and ophthalmopathy. Overall study: Initial diagnosis, before any treatment, was when peripheral blood was collected.

The study's findings and limits: Stable hyperthyroidism was separated from ophthalmopathy by a model based on 13 V-J features. Ophthalmopathy, which appeared later, was predicted by the model a median around 6 months before onset. Most thyroid clonotypes expanded above 0.001 were also detected in blood.

TCR beta CDR3 regions were amplified from RNA transcripts. Researchers ran a first-round RT-PCR on the TCR CDR3 using the HTBI primer set. One entry per CDR3 protein results from TCRdb running MiXCR on the multiplex PCR reads. The data show about half a million distinct CDR3 sequences, about 20% seen once. There are many counts of this clonotype. Its antigen is undetermined. The germline gives CDR1 SNHLY, CDR2 FYNNEI. The CDR3 has 15 amino acids. With 6 bases removed from V and 4 bases from J, the gap between germline ends came to 18 bases. The sequenced sample was blood. The sequence derives from a man in his forties with Graves' ophthalmopathy. The J gene is TRBJ2-5, the V gene TRBV2; D could derive from TRBD1 or TRBD2 (6 bases each). Here the CDR3 DNA reads TGTGCCAGCAGACGACGTGGGGGGCCGAGAGAGACCCAGTACTTC. Its translation: CASRRRGGPRETQYF.